These 31 T cell receptor beta chains originate from one sample sequenced in a study of cytomegalovirus exposure and HLA in healthy donors. PCR employed 60 Vbeta and 13 Jbeta primers. The data were produced by immunoSEQ multiplex PCR, yet TCRdb's version contains in-frame clones alone and is incomplete. The sample yields some 140,000 clones, about two thirds seen once. The material sequenced was PBMCs. These TCRs come from a man aged 50 to 60 in good health and CMV-seropositive.

V usage is TRBV18 and J usage is TRBJ1-1; 9 bases are a match to TRBD1. The V gene's germline CDR1 is KGHSH and CDR2 LQKENI. The CDR3 is made up of 16 amino acids. V trimming: 2 bases; J trimming: 2 bases; junction bases outside the gene matches: 6. The CDR3 DNA reads as TGTGCCAGCTCACCAGACCGGGACAGGGTTAACACTGAAGCTTTCTTT. Its protein is CASSPDRDRVNTEAFF.

The chain couples TRBV29-1 to TRBJ2-1; the D gene is possibly TRBD2 (7 bases). V dropped 7 bases and J dropped 6 bases, with 19 bases sitting between them. This CDR3 has 14 residues. Germline values: CDR1 SQVTM, CDR2 ANQGSEA. CDR3 amino acids: CSAGGGGSTNEQFF. In nucleotides, the CDR3 is TGCAGCGCGGGGGGCGGCGGGAGCACCAATGAGCAGTTCTTC.

CDR3 in amino acids: CASSPLDEQFF. Here the CDR3 DNA reads TGTGCCAGCTCACCCCTCGATGAGCAGTTCTTC. The V and J genes are TRBV18 and TRBJ2-1, with D unclear. Trimming pared 3 bases from V and 8 bases from J, leaving 5 bases between. The CDR3 spans 11 residues. Germline V gene data show CDR1 as KGHSH and CDR2 as LQKENI. Complete variable domain (other parts from reference TRBV18 and TRBJ2-1): NAGVMQNPRHLVRRRGQEARLRCSPMKGHSHVYWYRQLPEEGLKFMVYLQKENIIDESGMPKERFSAEFPKEGPSILRIQQVVRGDSAAYFCASSPLDEQFFGPGTRLTVL.

The rearrangement uses TRBV6-1 and TRBJ2-1; a possible D gene is TRBD2 (5 bases). V was clipped by 4 bases and J by 0 bases, with 13 bases between them. The CDR3 runs 16 residues. CDR1 and CDR2 from the germline V gene are MNHNS and SASEGT. The CDR3 bases are TGTGCCAGCAGTGTTCGGACGGGGAGCTCCTACAATGAGCAGTTCTTC. Amino acids: CASSVRTGSSYNEQFF.

The genes are TRBV12-5 and TRBJ2-4; TRBD1 matches 8 bases. This CDR3 comprises 13 residues. The germline V gene encodes CDR1 LGHNT and CDR2 FRNRAP. V shed 2 bases and J 8 bases; nucleotides not matched to a gene: 2. The CDR3 sequence is CASGLPQGDIQYF. In nucleotides, the CDR3 is TGTGCTAGTGGTTTGCCACAGGGGGACATTCAGTACTTC.

This clone was picked up one time. The V and J genes are TRBV5-1 and TRBJ2-3; D possibly corresponds to TRBD2 (7 bases). Germline CDR1 is SGHRS and CDR2 is YFSETQ. V was shortened by 0 bases and J by 3 bases, with 14 bases between the two germline ends. The CDR3 is 16 amino acids. The CDR3, as DNA: TGCGCCAGCAGCTTGGGCGCGGGGGCGGGGACAGATACGCAGTATTTT. Translating it yields CASSLGAGAGTDTQYF.

This clone was observed a single time. The rearrangement joins TRBV5-6 to TRBJ1-4; unclear D gene. Trimming pared 3 bases from V and 0 bases from J, leaving 9 bases between. Germline lookup yields CDR1 SGHDT and CDR2 YYEEEE. The CDR3 sequence is 15 residues long. The CDR3 sequence: CASSYSGATNEKLFF. In DNA, the CDR3 is TGTGCCAGCAGCTACTCAGGTGCAACTAATGAAAAACTGTTTTTT.

The genes are TRBV6-6 and TRBJ2-2, with TRBD2 matching 11 bases. The CDR3 loop spans 15 amino acids. V was clipped by 5 bases and J by 5 bases; unmatched bases: 4. From germline, CDR1 is MNHNY and CDR2 SVGAGI (reference sequence). The CDR3 spells CASSRLAGKTGELFF. For the CDR3, the DNA is TGTGCCAGCAGTCGACTAGCGGGGAAAACCGGGGAGCTGTTTTTT.

The CDR3 DNA sequence: TGTGCCACCAGCAGAGATACAGGGACCCCGAAGGGGGAGCTGTTTTTT. This gives the protein CATSRDTGTPKGELFF. The V call is TRBV15, the J call TRBJ2-2, with a possible D match to TRBD1 (6 bases). CDR3 length: 16 amino acids. Trimming pared 0 bases from V and 8 bases from J, leaving 16 bases between. Germline V CDR1 and CDR2: LNHNV, YYDKDF (reference sequence).

The V and J genes are TRBV5-1 and TRBJ1-2, with D possibly matching TRBD1 (6 bases). The germline V gene has CDR1 SGHRS and CDR2 YFSETQ. The V gene lost 4 bases and the J gene lost 8 bases, with 21 bases spanning the gap. This CDR3 has 15 amino acids. CDR3 amino acids: CASSRRGGALPGYTF. CDR3 bases: TGCGCCAGCAGCCGGCGGGGGGGGGCGCTCCCCGGCTACACCTTC. Variable domain in full (rest from reference TRBV5-1 and TRBJ1-2): KAGVTQTPRYLIKTRGQQVTLSCSPISGHRSVSWYQQTPGQGLQFLFEYFSETQRNKGNFPGRFSGRQFSNSRSEMNVSTLELGDSALYLCASSRRGGALPGYTFGSGTRLTVV.

The chain joins TRBV19 to TRBJ1-1; possible D gene TRBD1, 6 bases. V was cut by 2 bases and J by 4 bases, with 11 bases left in between. The CDR3 runs 14 residues. Germline V gives CDR1 LNHDA, CDR2 SQIVND (reference sequence). The CDR3 DNA is TGTGCCAGTAGTATAATTAACAGGGCCACTGAAGCTTTCTTT. Amino acid sequence: CASSIINRATEAFF.

CDR3: CASSFSGGTTDTQYF. The CDR3 nucleotides are TGTGCCAGCAGCTTTAGCGGGGGGACCACAGATACGCAGTATTTT. The chain uses TRBV7-2 and TRBJ2-3; 10 nucleotides align to TRBD2. The CDR3 consists of 15 residues. Unmatched junction bases numbered 2, after V lost 3 bases and J lost 2 bases. CDR1 SGHTA and CDR2 FQGNSA come from the germline V gene.

This clone was counted a few times. The genes are TRBV5-1 and TRBJ1-1, with 10 bases identical to TRBD1. The germline V gene encodes CDR1 SGHRS and CDR2 YFSETQ. V lost 0 bases to trimming and J lost 4 bases; unmatched junction nucleotides: 9. This CDR3 spans 17 amino acids. DNA for the CDR3: TGCGCCAGCAGCTTGGCGACAGGGGGCGCCTCGGGCACTGAAGCTTTCTTT. This gives the protein CASSLATGGASGTEAFF.

This clone was seen a handful of times. The chain uses TRBV4-1 and TRBJ2-4; 10 bases are a match to TRBD2. There are 18 residues in the CDR3. After removal of 0 bases from V and 7 bases from J, the junction contained 12 bases not matched to a gene. From germline, CDR1 is MGHRA and CDR2 YSYEKL. CDR3 region: CASSQDGKRGGLSNIQYF. The CDR3 bases are TGCGCCAGCAGCCAAGATGGAAAGCGGGGGGGCCTTTCCAACATTCAGTACTTC.

The chain carries TRBV19 and TRBJ2-7; perhaps TRBD2 as D (6 bases). The length of the CDR3 is 13 residues. The V gene's germline CDR1 is LNHDA and CDR2 SQIVND (reference sequence). The V end lost 5 bases, the J end lost 1 base, and 9 bases lay between the germline ends. The CDR3 DNA follows: TGTGCCAGTAGTGGGACTTTTTCCTACGAGCAGTACTTC. This translates into CASSGTFSYEQYF.

V is TRBV5-4 and J is TRBJ2-5, with D unclear. The CDR3 contains 15 residues. The germline V and J ends were trimmed by 0 bases and 5 bases, with 14 bases remaining between them. From germline, CDR1 is SGHNT and CDR2 YYREEE (reference sequence). CDR3 in amino acids: CASSLGRATHETQYF. The CDR3 nucleotides read TGTGCCAGCAGCTTGGGCCGAGCAACCCATGAGACCCAGTACTTC.

The rearrangement uses TRBV18 and TRBJ1-1; D gene ambiguous. The CDR3 is 15 residues long. The V and J ends lost 6 bases and 0 bases respectively, with 14 bases between them. CDR1 and CDR2 from the germline V gene are KGHSH and LQKENI. CDR3 sequence: CASSLGPGMNTEAFF. The CDR3 DNA is TGTGCCAGCTCCCTCGGGCCGGGGATGAACACTGAAGCTTTCTTT.

The J gene is TRBJ1-3, the V gene TRBV18, with D perhaps TRBD1 (6 bases). The CDR3 is 17 residues long. Germline assignment: CDR1 KGHSH and CDR2 LQKENI. The ends were cut back, 6 bases at V and 0 bases at J, with 18 bases in the middle. The CDR3 DNA reads TGTGCCAGCTCCCTGGGAGCGACAGGTCTCTCTGGAAACACCATATATTTT. Translation gives CASSLGATGLSGNTIYF.

The chain is built from TRBV11-2 and TRBJ2-7; tentatively, D is TRBD2 (6 bases). This CDR3 is built from 15 residues. V dropped 4 bases and J dropped 2 bases, with 15 bases sitting between them. Germline V gene data show CDR1 as SGHAT and CDR2 as FQNNGV. CDR3 nucleotides: TGTGCCAGCAGCTCGAACGGGACTGGAACCTACGAGCAGTACTTC. Its translation is CASSSNGTGTYEQYF.

The chain couples TRBV5-4 to TRBJ2-2; possible D gene TRBD2, 5 bases. Trimming left V 3 bases short and J 7 bases short, with 19 bases between. The CDR3 loop spans 16 amino acids. Looked up from germline, CDR1 is SGHNT and CDR2 is YYREEE (reference sequence). CDR3 residues: CASSSQPPSRGGELFF. CDR3 bases: TGTGCCAGCAGCTCCCAACCCCCCTCTCGGGGCGGGGAGCTGTTTTTT.

The chain joins TRBV5-3 to TRBJ2-3; D is perhaps TRBD1 (6 bases). TRBV5-3 is identified as an open reading frame with a role that is uncertain. The V end was cut by 3 bases, the J end by 2 bases, with 13 bases between. The CDR3 has 15 amino acids. In DNA, the CDR3 is TGTGCCAGAAGCTGCGCGGACAGCAACACAGATACGCAGTATTTT. This translates into CARSCADSNTDTQYF.

The chain carries TRBV6-1 and TRBJ1-4, with D unresolved. Trimming stripped 2 bases from V and 4 bases from J, with 5 bases between. The CDR3 length is 13 residues. Germline CDR1 MNHNS, CDR2 SASEGT. CDR3 protein: CASSEQLNEKLFF. The DNA for the CDR3 is TGTGCCAGCAGTGAACAACTTAATGAAAAACTGTTTTTT.

The chain joins TRBV5-1 to TRBJ2-7; D is possibly TRBD2 (6 bases). From germline, CDR1 is SGHRS and CDR2 YFSETQ. There are 13 residues in the CDR3. The ends were cut back, 1 base at V and 5 bases at J, with 10 bases in the middle. In DNA, the CDR3 is TGCGCCAGCAGCTTGATCCCGGGGGACGAGCAGTACTTC. Translated, it gives CASSLIPGDEQYF. The whole variable domain, remainder taken from reference TRBV5-1 and TRBJ2-7, is KAGVTQTPRYLIKTRGQQVTLSCSPISGHRSVSWYQQTPGQGLQFLFEYFSETQRNKGNFPGRFSGRQFSNSRSEMNVSTLELGDSALYLCASSLIPGDEQYFGPGTRLTVT.

This clone was counted between two and nine times. The chain carries TRBV6-5 and TRBJ1-5, with a tentative D call TRBD1 (6 bases). Germline CDR1 and CDR2: MNHEY and SVGAGI. Trimming removed 8 bases at V and 9 bases at J, with 17 bases between. The CDR3 has 13 residues. Here the CDR3 reads CASRQGSAGPQHF. Here the CDR3 DNA reads TGTGCCAGCCGGCAGGGGTCCGCAGGGCCCCAGCATTTT.

A single count supports this clone. This chain joins TRBV5-1 and TRBJ2-2, with TRBD1 matching 7 bases. This CDR3 is 15 amino acids long. V gave up 1 base and J gave up 2 bases; unmatched junction bases: 2. Germline CDR1 reads SGHRS; CDR2 reads YFSETQ. CDR3 sequence reads: CASSLRQGNTGELFF. DNA of the CDR3: TGCGCCAGCAGCTTGCGACAGGGAAACACCGGGGAGCTGTTTTTT.

This clone was detected only a few times. This chain uses TRBV5-1 with TRBJ1-2; D gene unclear. The CDR3 extends over 13 amino acids. V lost 5 bases to trimming and J lost 2 bases, with 10 bases between them. Per germline, CDR1 SGHRS and CDR2 YFSETQ. The CDR3 sequence: CASRRDANYGYTF. Here the CDR3 DNA reads TGCGCCAGCAGGCGAGATGCGAACTATGGCTACACCTTC.

The V call is TRBV5-6, the J call TRBJ1-4; possibly TRBD1 for D (5 bases). This CDR3 region has 17 residues. The germline V gene encodes CDR1 SGHDT and CDR2 YYEEEE. The V end was cut by 6 bases, the J end by 7 bases, with 25 bases between. CDR3 amino acids: CASNSLRQNRRAEKLFF. CDR3 nucleotides: TGTGCCAGCAACTCCCTTAGACAGAACCGACGAGCTGAAAAACTGTTTTTT.

The rearrangement uses TRBV9 and TRBJ2-3, with 8 bases that match TRBD2. The V gene's germline CDR1 is SGDLS and CDR2 YYNGEE. V dropped 4 bases and J dropped 0; count of bases not matched to a gene: 7. This CDR3 comprises 16 residues. This CDR3 is CASSLRLATSTDTQYF. The CDR3 nucleotides are TGTGCCAGCAGCCTACGACTAGCGACTAGCACAGATACGCAGTATTTT.

The chain combines TRBV5-4 with TRBJ2-1; 11 nucleotides match TRBD2. With 4 bases clipped from V and 8 bases from J, the junction kept 11 bases outside the gene matches. The germline CDR1 and CDR2 sequences are SGHNT and YYREEE (reference sequence). CDR3 size: 16 residues. CDR3 DNA sequence: TGTGCCAGCAGCCTACAGGCTAGCGGGAGGAATGATGAGCAGTTCTTC. Translation gives CASSLQASGRNDEQFF.

The chain couples TRBV7-2 to TRBJ2-5, with 7 bases identical to TRBD1. Germline V gene data show CDR1 as SGHTA and CDR2 as FQGNSA. J was trimmed by 3 bases and V by 5 bases; bases with no gene match: 6. The CDR3 sequence is 14 residues long. This chain's CDR3 is CASSRGQLKETQYF. DNA for the CDR3: TGTGCCAGCAGCCGGGGACAGTTAAAAGAGACCCAGTACTTC.

This clone has just one count. The V and J genes are TRBV5-1 and TRBJ1-1; D gene ambiguous. Trimming shortened V by 1 base and J by 3 bases, and 10 bases separated the two germline ends. This CDR3 contains 14 residues. The germline CDR1 and CDR2 sequences are SGHRS and YFSETQ. The DNA for the CDR3 is TGCGCCAGCAGCTTGCTCGACTCCCACACTGAAGCTTTCTTT. Translating it yields CASSLLDSHTEAFF.